The present T cell receptor beta chain was sequenced within a study of shared clonotypes between healthy human individuals. General observations from the study: Blood was the only sampled material, and tissue repertoires likely differ.

Remarks on this clone: Its cognate antigen is unknown.

TCRdb's copy holds only in-frame clones and misses some; the assay was immunoSEQ multiplex PCR. Altogether about 190,000 clones are present, approximately 61% being singletons, with the ten largest covering 10%. Germline V gene sequence: CDR1 MDHEN, CDR2 SYDVKM. V was trimmed by 2 bases and J by 5 bases, leaving 6 bases between them. The CDR3 has 12 residues. Every donor was a Caucasian adult from Nashville, Tennessee. Naive CD4+ cells were CD45RA-selected; the remaining cells were memory. This TCR was recovered from a man aged 25 to 40 in good health. The material sequenced was memory CD4+ T cells sorted from blood. This sample's subset: CD45RA-negative fraction. J is TRBJ1-1 and V is TRBV28; D possibly corresponds to TRBD1 (6 bases). The CDR3, as DNA: TGTGCCAGCAGTTTAGGACAGACTGAAGCTTTCTTT. Protein product: CASSLGQTEAFF.